Sequencing of this T cell receptor beta chain was carried out in a study of T cell responses to AZD1222 COVID-19 vaccine. Study observations and caveats: Donors were chiefly white British, with a greater number of females, and clonal diversity was perhaps underestimated. Spike-spanning, vaccine-associated CD4 TCRs were dominant at 160-218 and 743-854.

Turning to this clone: As yet, its antigen is unknown.

Profiled with immunoSEQ multiplex PCR; TCRdb holds only in-frame clones, not every one. The data contain 180,000 or so clones, around 94% of them singletons. The CDR3 extends over 14 amino acids. The V gene's germline CDR1 is SGHKS and CDR2 YYEKEE (reference sequence). The V end lost 4 bases, the J end lost 2 bases, and 12 bases lay between the germline ends. Sequences were derived from peripheral blood, sampled on day 0 of AZD1222 vaccination. This sequence originates from an adult in good health. The chain recombines TRBV5-5 with TRBJ1-2, with no clear D. CDR3 DNA: TGTGCCAGCAGCCCCGCCCCCGACAACTATGGCTACACCTTC. It translates to CASSPAPDNYGYTF.